Below, one T cell receptor (beta chain) is given with its context. Under the authors' procedure: Estimation of nucleated cell counts was performed using reference gene primer amplification. Generated by immunoSEQ multiplex PCR, the TCRdb table keeps only in-frame clones and is missing some. The DNA gave D and trimming, while V, J and clone size come from that table. The sample lists about 100,000 clones, over 80% occurring once. This entry comes from a study of blood T cell repertoires in COVID-19. Trimming cost V 3 bases and J 0 bases; bases outside gene matches: 4. CDR1 and CDR2 from the germline V gene are MNHNS and SASEGT. This CDR3 comprises 15 residues.

The source material was peripheral blood. The chain recombines TRBV6-1 with TRBJ2-7; 8 bases agree with TRBD2. This clonotype was obtained from a man over 45 with active COVID-19. The CDR3: CASSDPGTSSYEQYF. For the CDR3, the DNA is TGTGCCAGCAGTGACCCCGGGACTAGCTCCTACGAGCAGTACTTC.